This T cell receptor (beta chain) was retrieved from a study of cytomegalovirus exposure and HLA in healthy donors. The PCR was carried out with 60 Vbeta primers and 13 Jbeta primers. Assay used: immunoSEQ multiplex PCR; TCRdb lists only in-frame clones, some missing. The repertoire includes tens of thousands of clones, approximately 71% of them detected once, and about 37% sits in the top ten. This clone was detected many times. Germline lookup yields CDR1 SSHAT and CDR2 FNYEAQ (reference sequence). The CDR3 extends over 16 amino acids. V gave up 4 bases and J gave up 2 bases; unmatched junction bases: 5.

This TCR was recovered from a middle-aged man in good health and CMV-seropositive. The sequencing input was PBMCs. The V and J genes are TRBV7-7 and TRBJ2-5; 12 bases fit TRBD2. CDR3 bases: TGTGCCAGCAGCTCGCTAGCGGGGGGGATACAAGAGACCCAGTACTTC. It codes for CASSSLAGGIQETQYF. Using reference TRBV7-7 and TRBJ2-5 for the parts outside the CDR3, the full variable domain is GAGVSQSPRYKVTKRGQDVTLRCDPISSHATLYWYQQALGQGPEFLTYFNYEAQPDKSGLPSDRFSAERPEGSISTLTIQRTEQRDSAMYRCASSSLAGGIQETQYFGPGTRLLVL.